One and the same sample provided the 28 T cell receptor beta chains below, sequenced in a study of radiotherapy plus CTLA-4 blockade in lung cancer. Using immunoSEQ multiplex PCR, the repertoire was profiled, and TCRdb retains in-frame clones only, with some absent. The profile shows approximately 81,000 clones, about four fifths of them singletons. The sequencing here drew on peripheral blood, taken from a patient treated with radiotherapy plus ipilimumab. The receptor set was obtained from a human donor with non-small cell lung cancer who had a partial response to radiotherapy plus ipilimumab. Some clones in this sample may be carry-over from other donors' samples.

The chain links TRBV28 to TRBJ2-1; D is possibly TRBD2 (6 bases). The length of the CDR3 is 14 residues. CDR1 is MDHEN and CDR2 is SYDVKM in the germline V gene. V was shortened by 7 bases and J by 1 base, with 11 bases between the two germline ends. The chain's CDR3 is CASTYSGSYNEQFF. The DNA for the CDR3 is TGTGCCAGCACCTATAGCGGATCCTACAATGAGCAGTTCTTC.

The chain joins TRBV19 to TRBJ2-2, with D perhaps matching TRBD2 (6 bases). CDR1 is LNHDA, CDR2 SQIVND, per germline (reference sequence). The CDR3 has 14 residues. Trimming removed 5 bases at V and 8 bases at J, with 15 bases between. This CDR3 reads CASSPVGGPGELFF. The CDR3 bases are TGTGCCAGTAGTCCCGTCGGGGGACCGGGGGAGCTGTTTTTT.

This clone is a singleton in its sample. The rearrangement uses TRBV11-2 and TRBJ2-5, with 7 bases that match TRBD2. The junction had 6 bases not matched to a gene; V was cut back by 2 bases and J by 0 bases. From germline, CDR1 is SGHAT and CDR2 FQNNGV. CDR3 length equals 16 residues. CDR3 region: CASSLLGGGNQETQYF. The CDR3 coding sequence is TGTGCCAGCAGCTTACTTGGCGGGGGAAACCAAGAGACCCAGTACTTC. The full variable domain, rest sourced from reference TRBV11-2 and TRBJ2-5, is EAGVAQSPRYKIIEKRQSVAFWCNPISGHATLYWYQQILGQGPKLLIQFQNNGVVDDSQLPKDRFSAERLKGVDSTLKIQPAKLEDSAVYLCASSLLGGGNQETQYFGPGTRLLVL.

The chain uses TRBV4-2 and TRBJ2-2, with TRBD2 matching over 8 bases. The CDR3 runs to 16 residues. From germline, CDR1 is LGHNA and CDR2 YNFKEQ. Losses at the gene ends were 5 bases for V and 0 bases for J; bases not matched to a gene: 5. CDR3 residues: CASSTQAGANTGELFF. CDR3 nucleotides: TGTGCCAGCAGCACCCAAGCGGGGGCGAACACCGGGGAGCTGTTTTTT.

This clone has a handful of counts. V and J are TRBV28 and TRBJ1-1; D possibly corresponds to TRBD1 (5 bases). Germline loops: CDR1 MDHEN, CDR2 SYDVKM. V lost 5 bases and J 2 bases, leaving 15 bases between the germline ends. The CDR3 spans 15 residues. The CDR3, as DNA: TGTGCCAGCAGTCCGTACCGGACAATCAACACTGAAGCTTTCTTT. Translating gives CASSPYRTINTEAFF.

This chain uses TRBV6-6 with TRBJ1-5; 7 nucleotides agree with TRBD1. The germline gives CDR1 MNHNY, CDR2 SVGAGI (reference sequence). V was clipped by 5 bases and J by 6 bases; unmatched bases: 7. The CDR3 runs to 14 residues. CDR3 sequence reads: CASSDTGEFQPQHF. CDR3 nucleotides: TGTGCCAGCAGTGATACAGGGGAGTTTCAGCCCCAGCATTTT.

V usage is TRBV30 and J usage is TRBJ2-1; D may be TRBD2 (6 bases). Germline V gene lookup returns CDR1 GTSNPN and CDR2 SVGIG (reference sequence). The CDR3 spans 13 residues. Trimming took off 2 bases at V and 6 bases at J, with 11 bases between the two ends. The CDR3 bases are TGTGCCTGGAGTTCCACGACTAGCAATGAGCAGTTCTTC. The encoded protein is CAWSSTTSNEQFF.

The rearrangement joins TRBV7-2 to TRBJ1-5; D may be TRBD1 (6 bases). The germline V gene encodes CDR1 SGHTA and CDR2 FQGNSA. The CDR3 runs 15 residues. V was pared by 5 bases and J by 2 bases, with 13 bases between. The CDR3: CASSRNHRGNQPQHF. CDR3 nucleotide sequence: TGTGCCAGCAGCCGTAACCACAGGGGCAATCAGCCCCAGCATTTT.

This chain links TRBV7-9 with TRBJ2-3; D may be TRBD1 (5 bases). V lost 5 bases to trimming and J lost 0 bases, with 12 bases between them. The germline gives CDR1 SEHNR, CDR2 FQNEAQ (reference sequence). The CDR3 is 15 residues long. The CDR3 DNA reads as TGTGCCAGCAGCCCCCGACAGATGAGCACAGATACGCAGTATTTT. Its protein is CASSPRQMSTDTQYF.

The J gene is TRBJ2-5, the V gene TRBV9; D possibly corresponds to TRBD2 (6 bases). Per germline, CDR1 SGDLS and CDR2 YYNGEE. Trimming pared 4 bases from V and 1 base from J, leaving 11 bases between. The CDR3 covers 14 residues. The CDR3 region is CASSTSGLQETQYF. The CDR3 bases are TGTGCCAGCAGCACTTCGGGACTCCAAGAGACCCAGTACTTC.

V usage is TRBV30 and J usage is TRBJ2-5; D remains ambiguous. Germline CDR1 GTSNPN, CDR2 SVGIG (reference sequence). This CDR3 region has 11 residues. Here the CDR3 reads CASAPEETQYF. The CDR3 region has the DNA TGTGCTTCCGCCCCGGAAGAGACCCAGTACTTC.

The chain joins TRBV7-9 to TRBJ1-1, with 10 bases aligning to TRBD1. Trimming at V came to 5 bases and at J to 11 bases, leaving 8 bases not matched to a gene. CDR3 length: 13 residues. Germline V CDR1 and CDR2: SEHNR, FQNEAQ (reference sequence). CDR3 sequence (DNA): TGTGCCAGCAGCCCTGACAGGGGGCGAGATGCTTTCTTT. As protein: CASSPDRGRDAFF. The entire variable domain, with the rest obtained from reference TRBV7-9 and TRBJ1-1, is as follows: DTGVSQNPRHKITKRGQNVTFRCDPISEHNRLYWYRQTLGQGPEFLTYFQNEAQLEKSRLLSDRFSAERPKGSFSTLEIQRTEQGDSAMYLCASSPDRGRDAFFGQGTRLTVV.

The genes are TRBV4-1 and TRBJ2-1; 10 nucleotides align to TRBD2. The CDR3 is made up of 16 amino acids. Per germline, CDR1 MGHRA and CDR2 YSYEKL. The V gene end was trimmed by 4 bases and the J gene end by 0 bases; junction bases not matched to a gene: 3. This chain's CDR3 is CASSLERGGSYNEQFF. CDR3 in DNA: TGCGCCAGCAGCCTCGAGCGGGGGGGCTCCTACAATGAGCAGTTCTTC.

Points on this clone: Relative to the germline gene, one junction end is altered; a read error may explain this. V and J are TRBV7-8 and TRBJ2-1; 10 bases match TRBD2. Germline values: CDR1 SGHVS, CDR2 FQNEAQ. This CDR3 has 12 amino acids. CDR3 nucleotides: TGTGCCAGCAGCTTAGATACTAGCGGGAACGTCTTC. Protein: CASSLDTSGNVF.

The chain links TRBV11-2 to TRBJ1-1; D remains unclear. The CDR3 length is 15 residues. CDR1 and CDR2 (germline): SGHAT, FQNNGV. V shed 2 bases and J shed 5 bases, with 15 bases lying between them. The CDR3 reads CASSLFGRRGTEAFF. For the CDR3, the DNA is TGTGCCAGCAGCTTATTCGGACGGCGCGGGACTGAAGCTTTCTTT.

This chain uses TRBV28 with TRBJ1-4; possible D gene TRBD1, 5 bases. This CDR3 is built from 16 residues. Trimming cost V 6 bases and J 0 bases, with 14 bases left between them. Per germline, CDR1 MDHEN and CDR2 SYDVKM. CDR3 DNA: TGTGCCAGCAGCTCCCCCGGGGGAGCAACTAATGAAAAACTGTTTTTT. It codes for CASSSPGGATNEKLFF. The full variable domain, its missing parts supplied by reference TRBV28 and TRBJ1-4, is DVKVTQSSRYLVKRTGEKVFLECVQDMDHENMFWYRQDPGLGLRLIYFSYDVKMKEKGDIPEGYSVSREKKERFSLILESASTNQTSMYLCASSSPGGATNEKLFFGSGTQLSVL.

The rearrangement links TRBV7-9 to TRBJ1-4, with unresolved D. The length of the CDR3 is 15 residues. V lost 1 base and J lost 0, with 6 bases in between. Germline values: CDR1 SEHNR, CDR2 FQNEAQ (reference sequence). Here the CDR3 reads CASSLVGPTNEKLFF. CDR3 coding DNA: TGTGCCAGCAGCTTAGTTGGGCCAACTAATGAAAAACTGTTTTTT.

This sequence joins TRBV7-2 and TRBJ2-1; 7 nucleotides line up with TRBD1. Germline V gene data show CDR1 as SGHTA and CDR2 as FQGNSA. The CDR3 is 16 residues long. Trimming took 2 bases from V and 0 from J; bases not matched to a gene: 4. The CDR3 here is CASSLSGTASYNEQFF. The DNA for the CDR3 is TGTGCCAGCAGCTTATCAGGGACAGCCTCCTACAATGAGCAGTTCTTC.

This rearrangement joins TRBV4-1 to TRBJ2-7; TRBD1 is a possible D gene (6 bases). Trimming removed 1 base at V and 1 base at J, with 14 bases between. CDR1 and CDR2 from the germline V gene are MGHRA and YSYEKL. CDR3 length: 16 amino acids. Written as DNA, the CDR3 is TGCGCCAGCAGCCAAGGATGGGACACGAGTTCCTACGAGCAGTACTTC. This sequence encodes CASSQGWDTSSYEQYF.

CDR3 sequence: CASSAGGGVAEQYF. CDR3 DNA sequence: TGTGCCAGCAGCGCAGGGGGCGGGGTGGCCGAGCAGTACTTC. This chain connects TRBV5-4 to TRBJ2-7, with TRBD1 matching over 8 bases. Germline V gene sequence: CDR1 SGHNT, CDR2 YYREEE (reference sequence). J gave up 6 bases and V 4 bases, and 9 bases lay outside the gene matches. The CDR3 is made up of 14 amino acids.

This chain links TRBV28 with TRBJ2-7, with TRBD1 matching over 8 bases. This CDR3 is built from 14 residues. J was trimmed by 4 bases and V by 5 bases; bases with no gene match: 7. Germline V gene sequence: CDR1 MDHEN, CDR2 SYDVKM. Here the CDR3 DNA reads TGTGCCAGCAGTCAGGCAGGGGGCGCGTACGAGCAGTACTTC. It codes for CASSQAGGAYEQYF.

The chain combines TRBV9 with TRBJ2-1, with 8 bases matching TRBD2. After removal of 4 bases from V and 0 bases from J, the junction contained 3 bases not matched to a gene. This CDR3 is built from 15 residues. Germline V CDR1 and CDR2: SGDLS, YYNGEE. The CDR3 DNA reads as TGTGCCAGCAGCAATAGCGGGGACTCCTACAATGAGCAGTTCTTC. Its translation is CASSNSGDSYNEQFF.

The chain combines TRBV6-6 with TRBJ1-1; 7 bases are shared with TRBD1. Germline trimming cut 7 bases from V and 0 bases from J; bases unmatched to any gene: 5. CDR1 is MNHNY and CDR2 is SVGAGI in the germline V gene (reference sequence). CDR3 length equals 14 residues. CDR3 residues: CASTRDSLNTEAFF. The DNA for the CDR3 is TGTGCCAGCACCAGGGACAGTCTGAACACTGAAGCTTTCTTT.

The chain combines TRBV7-2 with TRBJ1-4, with a possible D match to TRBD1 (5 bases). Germline-derived CDR1 and CDR2 are SGHTA and FQGNSA. V was pared by 2 bases and J by 8 bases, with 12 bases between. This CDR3 comprises 14 residues. The CDR3 region has the DNA TGTGCCAGCAGCTTATACCCGGGGGACGAAAAACTGTTTTTT. It yields the protein CASSLYPGDEKLFF. Complete variable domain (other parts from reference TRBV7-2 and TRBJ1-4): GAGVSQSPSNKVTEKGKDVELRCDPISGHTALYWYRQSLGQGLEFLIYFQGNSAPDKSGLPSDRFSAERTGGSVSTLTIQRTQQEDSAVYLCASSLYPGDEKLFFGSGTQLSVL.

In DNA form, the CDR3 reads TGTGCCATCAGTGAGACGGAGGTGCAGGGGCTCTCCGAGCAGTACTTC. Its translation is CAISETEVQGLSEQYF. The chain employs TRBV10-3 and TRBJ2-7, with a possible D match to TRBD1 (6 bases). V lost 2 bases to trimming and J lost 6 bases, with 20 bases between them. Germline V gene sequence: CDR1 ENHRY, CDR2 SYGVKD. CDR3 length: 16 amino acids.

A single count supports this clone. This chain joins TRBV30 and TRBJ2-1; TRBD1 aligns across 10 bases. With 5 bases clipped from V and 9 bases from J, the junction kept 7 bases outside the gene matches. The CDR3 spans 13 residues. Germline V CDR1 and CDR2: GTSNPN, SVGIG (reference sequence). The CDR3 nucleotides are TGTGCCTGGCGACAGGGGGCGACCAGTGAGCAGTTCTTC. This translates into CAWRQGATSEQFF.

The chain uses TRBV28 and TRBJ1-6; no reliable D call. Germline-derived CDR1 and CDR2 are MDHEN and SYDVKM. Trimming shortened V by 6 bases and J by 0 bases, and 15 bases separated the two germline ends. The CDR3 consists of 17 residues. CDR3 residues: CASSPPGRSSYNSPLHF. Here the CDR3 DNA reads TGTGCCAGCAGCCCCCCCGGTAGGAGCTCCTATAATTCACCCCTCCACTTT.

This chain links TRBV5-6 with TRBJ1-1, with a weak D call TRBD1 (6 bases). V lost 4 bases to trimming and J lost 4 bases, with 20 bases between them. This CDR3 is built from 16 residues. Germline lookup yields CDR1 SGHDT and CDR2 YYEEEE. CDR3 sequence (DNA): TGTGCCAGCAGCCATCCCCGAGGGGCCAGGGGCACTGAAGCTTTCTTT. Residues: CASSHPRGARGTEAFF.